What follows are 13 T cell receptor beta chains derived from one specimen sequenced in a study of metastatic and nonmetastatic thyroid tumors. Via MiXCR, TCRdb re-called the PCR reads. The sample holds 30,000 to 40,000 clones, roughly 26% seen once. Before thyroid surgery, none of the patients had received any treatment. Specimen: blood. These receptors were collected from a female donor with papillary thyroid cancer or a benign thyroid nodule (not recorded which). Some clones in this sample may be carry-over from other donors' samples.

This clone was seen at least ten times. In DNA, the CDR3 is TGTGCCAGCAGTCTGCGACGAGGGTTCGGGGAGCTGTTTTTT. It specifies CASSLRRGFGELFF. V gene TRBV6-1 combines with J gene TRBJ2-2, with D perhaps TRBD2 (5 bases). CDR3 length equals 14 residues. Germline V gives CDR1 MNHNS, CDR2 SASEGT. V lost 5 bases to trimming and J lost 7 bases, with 14 bases between them.

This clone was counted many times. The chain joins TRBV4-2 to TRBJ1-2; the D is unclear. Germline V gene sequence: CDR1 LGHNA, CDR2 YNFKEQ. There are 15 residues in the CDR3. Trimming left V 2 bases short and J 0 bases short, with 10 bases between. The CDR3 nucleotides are TGTGCCAGCAGCCAATACAAGGGAGCTAACTATGGCTACACCTTC. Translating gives CASSQYKGANYGYTF.

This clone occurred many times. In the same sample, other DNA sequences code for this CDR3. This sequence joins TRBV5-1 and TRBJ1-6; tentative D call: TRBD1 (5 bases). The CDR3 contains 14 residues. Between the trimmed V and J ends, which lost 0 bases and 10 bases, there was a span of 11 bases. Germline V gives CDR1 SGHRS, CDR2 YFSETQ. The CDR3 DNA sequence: TGCGCCAGCAGCTTGGAAGGGGCCGGGTCACCCCTCCACTTT. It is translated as CASSLEGAGSPLHF.

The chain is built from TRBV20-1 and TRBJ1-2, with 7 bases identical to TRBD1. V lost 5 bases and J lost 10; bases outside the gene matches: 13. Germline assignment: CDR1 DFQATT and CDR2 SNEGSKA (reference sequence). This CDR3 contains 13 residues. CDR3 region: CSAPDRTLYFYTF. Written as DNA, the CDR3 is TGCAGTGCTCCGGACAGGACCCTCTATTTCTACACCTTC.

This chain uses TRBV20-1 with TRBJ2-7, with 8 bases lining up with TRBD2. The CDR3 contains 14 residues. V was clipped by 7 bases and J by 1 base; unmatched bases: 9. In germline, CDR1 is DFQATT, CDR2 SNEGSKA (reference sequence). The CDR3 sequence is CSVILAGPSYEQYF. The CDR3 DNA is TGCAGTGTTATTTTAGCGGGACCTTCCTACGAGCAGTACTTC.

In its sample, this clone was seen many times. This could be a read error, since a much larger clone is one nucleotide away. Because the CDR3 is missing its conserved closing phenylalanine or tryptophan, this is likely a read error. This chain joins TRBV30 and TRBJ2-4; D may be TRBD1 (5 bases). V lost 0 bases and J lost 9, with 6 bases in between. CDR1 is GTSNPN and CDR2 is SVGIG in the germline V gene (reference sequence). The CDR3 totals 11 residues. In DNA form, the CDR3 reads TGTGCCTGGAGTGTTCAGGGCATTCAGTACCTC. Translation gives CAWSVQGIQYL.

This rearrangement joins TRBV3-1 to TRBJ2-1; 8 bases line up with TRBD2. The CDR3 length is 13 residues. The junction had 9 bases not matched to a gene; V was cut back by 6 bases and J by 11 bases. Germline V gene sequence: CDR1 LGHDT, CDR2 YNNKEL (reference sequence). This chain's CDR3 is CASSPSGLRKQFF. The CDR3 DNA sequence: TGTGCCAGCAGTCCTAGCGGGCTTAGGAAGCAGTTCTTC.

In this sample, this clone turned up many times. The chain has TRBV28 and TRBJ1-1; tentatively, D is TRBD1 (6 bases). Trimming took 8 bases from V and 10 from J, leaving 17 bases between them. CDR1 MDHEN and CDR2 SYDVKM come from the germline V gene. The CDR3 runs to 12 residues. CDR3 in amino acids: CASGGAGMAAFF. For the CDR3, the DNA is TGTGCCAGCGGGGGGGCGGGCATGGCAGCTTTCTTT. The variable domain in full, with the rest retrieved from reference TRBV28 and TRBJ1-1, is DVKVTQSSRYLVKRTGEKVFLECVQDMDHENMFWYRQDPGLGLRLIYFSYDVKMKEKGDIPEGYSVSREKKERFSLILESASTNQTSMYLCASGGAGMAAFFGQGTRLTVV.

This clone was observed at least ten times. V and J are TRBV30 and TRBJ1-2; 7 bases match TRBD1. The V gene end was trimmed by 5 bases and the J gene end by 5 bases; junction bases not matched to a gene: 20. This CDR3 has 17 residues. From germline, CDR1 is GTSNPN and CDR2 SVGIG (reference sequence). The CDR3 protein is CAWEDSPGTAISYGYTF. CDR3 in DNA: TGTGCCTGGGAGGACAGCCCAGGGACAGCAATTTCGTATGGCTACACCTTC.

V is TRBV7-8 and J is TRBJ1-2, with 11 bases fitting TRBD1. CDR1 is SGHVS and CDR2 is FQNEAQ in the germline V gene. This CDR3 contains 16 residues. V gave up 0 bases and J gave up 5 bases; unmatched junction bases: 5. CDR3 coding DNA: TGTGCCAGCAGCTTAGCGGGACAGGGGGATAAATATGGCTACACCTTC. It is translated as CASSLAGQGDKYGYTF.

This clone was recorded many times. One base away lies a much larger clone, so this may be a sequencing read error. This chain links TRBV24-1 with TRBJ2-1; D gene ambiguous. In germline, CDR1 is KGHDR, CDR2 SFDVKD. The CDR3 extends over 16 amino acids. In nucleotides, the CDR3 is TGTGCCACCAGTGAGCGCGGACGCCTTTCCTACAATAAGCAGTTCTTC. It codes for CATSERGRLSYNKQFF.

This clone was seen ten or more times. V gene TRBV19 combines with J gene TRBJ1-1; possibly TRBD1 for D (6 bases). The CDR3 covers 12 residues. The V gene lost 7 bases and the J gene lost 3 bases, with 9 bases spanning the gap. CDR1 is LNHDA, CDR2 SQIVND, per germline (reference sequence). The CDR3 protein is CASNQGYTEAFF. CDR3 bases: TGTGCCAGTAATCAGGGGTACACTGAAGCTTTCTTT.

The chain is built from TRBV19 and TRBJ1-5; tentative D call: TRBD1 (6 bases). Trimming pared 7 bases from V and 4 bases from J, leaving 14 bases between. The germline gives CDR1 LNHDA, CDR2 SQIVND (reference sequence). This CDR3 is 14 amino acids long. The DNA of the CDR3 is TGTGCCAGTACCCAACCACAGGGAAATCAGCCCCAGCATTTT. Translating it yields CASTQPQGNQPQHF. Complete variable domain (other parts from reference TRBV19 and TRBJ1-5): DGGITQSPKYLFRKEGQNVTLSCEQNLNHDAMYWYRQDPGQGLRLIYYSQIVNDFQKGDIAEGYSVSREKKESFPLTVTSAQKNPTAFYLCASTQPQGNQPQHFGDGTRLSIL.